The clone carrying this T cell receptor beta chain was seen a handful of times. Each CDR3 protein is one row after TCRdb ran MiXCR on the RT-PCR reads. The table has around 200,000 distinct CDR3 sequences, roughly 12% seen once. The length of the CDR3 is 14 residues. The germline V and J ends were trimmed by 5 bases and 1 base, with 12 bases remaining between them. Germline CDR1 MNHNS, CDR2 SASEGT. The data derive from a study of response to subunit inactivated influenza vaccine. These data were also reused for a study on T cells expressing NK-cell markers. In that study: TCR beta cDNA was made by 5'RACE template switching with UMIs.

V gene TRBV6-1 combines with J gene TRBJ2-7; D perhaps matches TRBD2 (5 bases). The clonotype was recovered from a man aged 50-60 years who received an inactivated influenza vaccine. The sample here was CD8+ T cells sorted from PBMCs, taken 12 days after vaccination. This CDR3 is CASSPRAYSYEQYF. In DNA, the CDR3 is TGTGCCAGCAGTCCGAGGGCTTATTCCTACGAGCAGTACTTC.